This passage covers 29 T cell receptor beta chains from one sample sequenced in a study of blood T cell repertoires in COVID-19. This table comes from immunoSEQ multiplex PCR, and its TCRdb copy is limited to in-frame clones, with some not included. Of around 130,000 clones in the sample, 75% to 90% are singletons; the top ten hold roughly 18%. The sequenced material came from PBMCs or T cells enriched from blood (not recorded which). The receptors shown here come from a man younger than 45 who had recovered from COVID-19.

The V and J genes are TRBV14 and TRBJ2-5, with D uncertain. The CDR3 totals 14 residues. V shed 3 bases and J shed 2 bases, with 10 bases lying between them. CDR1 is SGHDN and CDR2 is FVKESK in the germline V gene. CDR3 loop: CASSQTLTQETQYF. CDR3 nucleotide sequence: TGTGCCAGCAGCCAGACACTTACGCAAGAGACCCAGTACTTC. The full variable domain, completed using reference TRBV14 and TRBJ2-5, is EAGVTQFPSHSVIEKGQTVTLRCDPISGHDNLYWYRRVMGKEIKFLLHFVKESKQDESGMPNNRFLAERTGGTYSTLKVQPAELEDSGVYFCASSQTLTQETQYFGPGTRLLVL.

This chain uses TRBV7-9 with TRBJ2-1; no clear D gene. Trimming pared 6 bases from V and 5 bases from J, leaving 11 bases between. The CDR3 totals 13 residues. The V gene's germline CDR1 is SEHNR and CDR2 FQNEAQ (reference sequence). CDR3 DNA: TGTGCCAGCAGTTCTGACGGAGACAATGAGCAGTTCTTC. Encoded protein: CASSSDGDNEQFF.

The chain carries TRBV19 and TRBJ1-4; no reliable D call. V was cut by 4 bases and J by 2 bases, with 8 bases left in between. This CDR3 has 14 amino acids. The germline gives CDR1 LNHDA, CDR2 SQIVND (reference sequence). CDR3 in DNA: TGTGCCAGTAGTACACAGACGACTAATGAAAAACTGTTTTTT. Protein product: CASSTQTTNEKLFF.

In DNA, the CDR3 is TGTGCCAGTAGTATTACGACGGCGGGAGTGCCGGAGACCCAGTACTTC. This sequence encodes CASSITTAGVPETQYF. The chain employs TRBV19 and TRBJ2-5; 7 bases map to TRBD2. Per the germline V gene, CDR1 is LNHDA and CDR2 is SQIVND (reference sequence). The V segment lost 3 bases and the J segment 5 bases; nucleotides outside the gene matches: 12. The length of the CDR3 is 16 residues.

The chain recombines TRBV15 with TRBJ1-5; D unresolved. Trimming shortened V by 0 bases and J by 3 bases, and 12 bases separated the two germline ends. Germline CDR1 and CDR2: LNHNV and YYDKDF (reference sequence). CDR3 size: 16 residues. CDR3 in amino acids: CATSRDLLQNNQPQHF. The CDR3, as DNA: TGTGCCACCAGCAGAGATTTGTTACAAAACAATCAGCCCCAGCATTTT.

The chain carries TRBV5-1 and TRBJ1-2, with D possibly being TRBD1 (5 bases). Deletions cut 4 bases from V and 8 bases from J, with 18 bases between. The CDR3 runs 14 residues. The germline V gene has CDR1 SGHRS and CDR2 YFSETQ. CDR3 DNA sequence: TGCGCCAGCAGCCCAGGGCGTGGAACGCAAGGCTACACCTTC. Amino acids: CASSPGRGTQGYTF.

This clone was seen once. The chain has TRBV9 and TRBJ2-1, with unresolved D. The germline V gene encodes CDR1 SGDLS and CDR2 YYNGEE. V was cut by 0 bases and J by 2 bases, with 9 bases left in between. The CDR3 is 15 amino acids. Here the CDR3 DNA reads TGTGCCAGCAGCGTAGACGGTCATCCCTACAATGAGCAGTTCTTC. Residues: CASSVDGHPYNEQFF.

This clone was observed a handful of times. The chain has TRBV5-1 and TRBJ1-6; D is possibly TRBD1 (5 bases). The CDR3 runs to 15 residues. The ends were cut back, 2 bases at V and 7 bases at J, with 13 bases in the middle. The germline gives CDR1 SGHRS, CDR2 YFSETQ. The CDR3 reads CASSFRGEGNSPLHF. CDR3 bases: TGCGCCAGCAGCTTCCGGGGGGAGGGAAATTCACCCCTCCACTTT.

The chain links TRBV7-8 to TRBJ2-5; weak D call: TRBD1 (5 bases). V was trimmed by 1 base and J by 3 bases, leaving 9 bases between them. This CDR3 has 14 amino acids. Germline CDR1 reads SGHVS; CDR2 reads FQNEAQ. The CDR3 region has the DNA TGTGCCAGCAGCTTAGTTCAGGACAAAGAGACCCAGTACTTC. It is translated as CASSLVQDKETQYF.

CDR3 bases: TGTGCCAGCACCTGGGGGGGCAATAGCAATCAGCCCCAGCATTTT. Translation gives CASTWGGNSNQPQHF. The chain combines TRBV6-5 with TRBJ1-5, with D perhaps matching TRBD1 (6 bases). Per germline, CDR1 MNHEY and CDR2 SVGAGI. This CDR3 region has 15 residues. V was clipped by 7 bases and J by 0 bases, with 13 bases between them.

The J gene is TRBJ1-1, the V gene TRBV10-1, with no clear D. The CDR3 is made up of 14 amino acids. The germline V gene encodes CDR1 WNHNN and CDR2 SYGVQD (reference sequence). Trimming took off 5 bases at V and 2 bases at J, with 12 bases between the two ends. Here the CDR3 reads CASSLSGSNTEAFF. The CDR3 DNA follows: TGCGCCAGCAGTCTGTCCGGGAGTAACACTGAAGCTTTCTTT.

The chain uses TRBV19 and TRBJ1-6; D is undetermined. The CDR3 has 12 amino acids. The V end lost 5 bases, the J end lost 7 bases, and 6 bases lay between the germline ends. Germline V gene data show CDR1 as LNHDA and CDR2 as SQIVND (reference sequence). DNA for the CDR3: TGTGCCAGTAGTCGGGAGAATTCACCCCTCCACTTT. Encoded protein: CASSRENSPLHF.

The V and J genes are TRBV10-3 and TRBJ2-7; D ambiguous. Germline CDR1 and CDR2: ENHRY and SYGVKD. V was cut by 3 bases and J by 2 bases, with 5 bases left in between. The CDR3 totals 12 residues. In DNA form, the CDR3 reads TGTGCCATCAGTGACGGAGCCTACGAGCAGTACGTC. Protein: CAISDGAYEQYV.

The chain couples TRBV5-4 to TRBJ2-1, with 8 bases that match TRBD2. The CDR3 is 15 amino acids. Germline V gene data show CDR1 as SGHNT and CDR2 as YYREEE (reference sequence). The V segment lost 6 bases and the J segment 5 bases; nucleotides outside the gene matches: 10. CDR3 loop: CASKDRGGPNNEQFF. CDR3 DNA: TGTGCCAGCAAAGATCGCGGGGGGCCTAACAATGAGCAGTTCTTC.

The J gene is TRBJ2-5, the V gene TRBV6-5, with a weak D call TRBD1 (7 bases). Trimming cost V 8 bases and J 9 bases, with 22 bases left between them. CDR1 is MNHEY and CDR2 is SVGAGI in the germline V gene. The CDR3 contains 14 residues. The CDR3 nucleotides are TGTGCCAGCCCCCTCAGGAGGGGGCCGGGGTCCCAGTACTTC. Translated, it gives CASPLRRGPGSQYF.

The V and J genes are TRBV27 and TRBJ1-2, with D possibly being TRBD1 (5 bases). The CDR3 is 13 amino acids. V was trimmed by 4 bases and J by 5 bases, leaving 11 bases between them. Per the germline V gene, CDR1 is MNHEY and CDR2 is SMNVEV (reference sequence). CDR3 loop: CASSSTQDYGYTF. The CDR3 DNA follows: TGTGCCAGCAGTTCCACACAGGATTATGGCTACACCTTC.

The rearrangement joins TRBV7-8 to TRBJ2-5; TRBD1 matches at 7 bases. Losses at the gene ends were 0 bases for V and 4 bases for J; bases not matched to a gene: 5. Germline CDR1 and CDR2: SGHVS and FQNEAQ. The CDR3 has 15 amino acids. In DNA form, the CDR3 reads TGTGCCAGCAGCTTAGCGTGGGGACAGCGAGAGACCCAGTACTTC. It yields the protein CASSLAWGQRETQYF.

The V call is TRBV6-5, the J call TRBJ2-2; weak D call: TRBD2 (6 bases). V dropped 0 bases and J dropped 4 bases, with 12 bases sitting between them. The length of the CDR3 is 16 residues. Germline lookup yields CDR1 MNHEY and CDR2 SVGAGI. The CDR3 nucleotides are TGTGCCAGCAGTTACTCGGGTAGCGGCTTCACCGGGGAGCTGTTTTTT. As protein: CASSYSGSGFTGELFF.

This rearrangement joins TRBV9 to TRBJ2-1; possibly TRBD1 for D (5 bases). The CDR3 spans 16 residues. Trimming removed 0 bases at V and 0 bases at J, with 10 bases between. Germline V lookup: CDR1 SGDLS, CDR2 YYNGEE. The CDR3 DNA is TGTGCCAGCAGCGTAGCTCAGGGTCCCTCCTACAATGAGCAGTTCTTC. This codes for CASSVAQGPSYNEQFF.

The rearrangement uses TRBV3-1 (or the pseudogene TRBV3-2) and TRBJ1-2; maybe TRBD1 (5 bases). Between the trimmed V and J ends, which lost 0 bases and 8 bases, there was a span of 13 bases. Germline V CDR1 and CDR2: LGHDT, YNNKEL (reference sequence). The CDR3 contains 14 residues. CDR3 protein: CASSQDGGARGYTF. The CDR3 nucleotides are TGTGCCAGCAGCCAAGATGGAGGGGCACGAGGCTACACCTTC.

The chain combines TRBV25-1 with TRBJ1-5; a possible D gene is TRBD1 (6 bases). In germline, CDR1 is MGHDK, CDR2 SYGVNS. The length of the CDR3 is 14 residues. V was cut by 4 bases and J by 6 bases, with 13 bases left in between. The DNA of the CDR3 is TGTGCCAGCAGTGCATCGGGGGGCGGTCAGCCCCAGCATTTT. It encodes CASSASGGGQPQHF.

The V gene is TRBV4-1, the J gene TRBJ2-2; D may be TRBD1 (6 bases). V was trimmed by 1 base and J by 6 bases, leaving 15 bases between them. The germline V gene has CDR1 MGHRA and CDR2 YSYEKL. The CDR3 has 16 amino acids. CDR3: CASSQASGQSAGELFF. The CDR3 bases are TGCGCCAGCAGCCAAGCGTCCGGACAGAGCGCCGGGGAGCTGTTTTTT.

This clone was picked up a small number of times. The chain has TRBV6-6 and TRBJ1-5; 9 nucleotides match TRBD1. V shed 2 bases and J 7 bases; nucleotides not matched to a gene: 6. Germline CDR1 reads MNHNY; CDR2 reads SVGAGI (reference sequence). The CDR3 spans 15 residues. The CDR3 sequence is CASSYGGQGGQPQHF. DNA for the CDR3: TGTGCCAGCAGTTACGGGGGACAGGGAGGCCAGCCCCAGCATTTT.

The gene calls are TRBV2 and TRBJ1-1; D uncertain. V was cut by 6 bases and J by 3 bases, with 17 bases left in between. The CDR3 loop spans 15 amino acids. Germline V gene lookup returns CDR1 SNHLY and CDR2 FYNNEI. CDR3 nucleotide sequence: TGTGCCAGCAGCTTCCCCTCGACGAGGGACACTGAAGCTTTCTTT. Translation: CASSFPSTRDTEAFF.

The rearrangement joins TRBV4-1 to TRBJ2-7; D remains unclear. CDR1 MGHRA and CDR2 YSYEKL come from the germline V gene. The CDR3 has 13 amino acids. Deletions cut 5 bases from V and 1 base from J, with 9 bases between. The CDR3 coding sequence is TGCGCCAGCAGCGCGGCTGGTTCCTACGAGCAGTACTTC. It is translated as CASSAAGSYEQYF.

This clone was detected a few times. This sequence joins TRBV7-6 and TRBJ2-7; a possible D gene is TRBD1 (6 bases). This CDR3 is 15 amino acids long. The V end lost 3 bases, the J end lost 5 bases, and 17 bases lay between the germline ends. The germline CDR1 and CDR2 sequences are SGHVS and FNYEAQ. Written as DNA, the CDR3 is TGTGCCAGCAGCTTTGGTGGGACACAGGGCGACGAGCAGTACTTC. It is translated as CASSFGGTQGDEQYF.

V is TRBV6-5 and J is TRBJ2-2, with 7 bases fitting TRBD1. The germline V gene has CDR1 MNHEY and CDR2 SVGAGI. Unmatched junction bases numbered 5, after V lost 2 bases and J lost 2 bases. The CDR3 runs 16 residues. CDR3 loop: CASSYQTGFNTGELFF. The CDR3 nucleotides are TGTGCCAGCAGTTACCAGACAGGGTTCAACACCGGGGAGCTGTTTTTT.

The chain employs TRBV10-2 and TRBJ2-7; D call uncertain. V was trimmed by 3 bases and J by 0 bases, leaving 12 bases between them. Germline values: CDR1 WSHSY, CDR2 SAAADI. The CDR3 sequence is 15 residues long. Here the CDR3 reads CASSEWLPNSYEQYF. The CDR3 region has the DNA TGCGCCAGCAGTGAATGGCTCCCGAACTCCTACGAGCAGTACTTC.

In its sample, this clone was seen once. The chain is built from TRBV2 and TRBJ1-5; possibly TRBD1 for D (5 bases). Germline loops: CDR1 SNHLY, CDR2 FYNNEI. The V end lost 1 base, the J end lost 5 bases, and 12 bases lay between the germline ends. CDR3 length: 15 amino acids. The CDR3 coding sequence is TGTGCCAGCAGTGAAGGGAGGGGAGCGTATCAGCCCCAGCATTTT. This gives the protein CASSEGRGAYQPQHF.